The T cell receptor (beta chain) under discussion was sequenced for a study of T cells in Graves' hyperthyroidism and ophthalmopathy. Study-level information: Peripheral blood draws took place at initial diagnosis, ahead of any treatment.

Graves' hyperthyroidism without ophthalmopathy progression within 18 months was termed stable. With a duration under 2 months, the hyperthyroidism was newly diagnosed in patients aged 18 to 65. The germline V gene encodes CDR1 LNHDA and CDR2 SQIVND (reference sequence). The V end lost 6 bases, the J end lost 4 bases, and 19 bases lay between the germline ends. The CDR3 covers 17 residues. The table lists this clonotype with a few counts. The antigen remains unidentified. Study-level results: Through a model of 13 V-J features, ophthalmopathy was separated from stable hyperthyroidism.

Researchers took RNA transcripts and amplified the TCR beta CDR3 regions from them. The TCR CDR3 first-round RT-PCR relied on the HTBI primer set. TCRdb re-called the multiplex PCR reads with MiXCR, one entry per CDR3 protein. In the table there are hundreds of thousands of distinct CDR3 sequences, 15% to 20% of which are singletons. The clonotype originates from a woman in her thirties with Graves' hyperthyroidism. V usage is TRBV19 and J usage is TRBJ1-6, with unresolved D. The sample was blood. Written as DNA, the CDR3 is TGTGCCAGTAGCCCAGAGGACGGAGGTCCTTATAATTCACCCCTCCACTTT. This gives the protein CASSPEDGGPYNSPLHF.